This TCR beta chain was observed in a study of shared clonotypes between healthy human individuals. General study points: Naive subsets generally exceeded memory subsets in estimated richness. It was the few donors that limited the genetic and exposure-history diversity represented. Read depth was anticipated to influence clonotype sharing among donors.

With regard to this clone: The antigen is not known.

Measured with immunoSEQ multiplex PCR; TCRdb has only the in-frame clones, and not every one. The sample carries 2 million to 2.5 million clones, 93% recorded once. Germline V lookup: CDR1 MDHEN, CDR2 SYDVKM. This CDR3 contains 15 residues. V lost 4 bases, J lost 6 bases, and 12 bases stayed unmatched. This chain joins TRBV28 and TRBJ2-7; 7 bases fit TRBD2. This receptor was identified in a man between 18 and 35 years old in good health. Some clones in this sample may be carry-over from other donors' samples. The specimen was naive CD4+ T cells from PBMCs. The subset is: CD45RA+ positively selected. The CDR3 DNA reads TGTGCCAGCAGTTGGGGCTGGGTAGCGGGCCCCGAGCAGTACTTC. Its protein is CASSWGWVAGPEQYF.